Described below is a single T cell receptor (beta chain) sequence and its context. This clone was observed once. Its cognate antigen has yet to be identified. Base qualities were left out, and no much larger clone turns up one base away. The source of the sample is a study of shared T cell receptors in the human thymus (dated by TCRdb to the early 2020s). Regarding the study in general: The study examined how self-reactive, shared T-cell receptor alpha chains are generated in the human thymus.

The library was produced with the immunoSEQ multiplex PCR assay. TCRdb re-hosts the immuneACCESS table, in-frame sequences only. Its copies lack some clones; in the studies checked, an unresolved V gene accounts for under half of them, and the cause for the rest is not known. In this sample the table shows hundreds of thousands of clones, 87% of which occur a single time. The ten largest account for 0.0094% of the sample. V loses 2 bases, J loses 0 bases, and the germline ends lie 21 bases apart. Reading from cysteine to phenylalanine, the CDR3 counts 19 amino acids. The CDR3 DNA has 57 bases and is translated from base 1. In the germline V gene (reference sequence), CDR1 corresponds to SGHNT and CDR2 to YYREEE. This sample also appeared in a second study, on human thymus T cells. As the second paper documents: In Finland, the donors were immunologically healthy infants who were having open corrective cardiac surgery for congenital heart defects. Thymus tissue was obtained as surgical resects removed during corrective cardiac surgery. Both the thymic and the peripheral blood repertoires appeared to show biased V and J gene segment usage. The related research reported highly overlapping thymic TCR repertoires among unrelated individuals. The study used seven to nine infant thymus samples plus four related peripheral blood samples to characterize TCR alpha and beta repertoires. The infant donors were roughly 7 to 244 days old, and the cohort included about 6 males and a couple of females. Thymocytes were mechanically released from the tissue and were stored as pellets of about 9.5-33 million cells at -70 degrees C. A QIAsymphony instrument was used to extract genomic DNA from frozen cell pellets. Using the immunoSEQ multiplex PCR assay, the TCRB and TCRAD loci were amplified from a standardized quantity of quality-controlled genomic DNA. The V(D)J region was spanned by amplicons of a length sufficient to cover the CDR3 and to identify V and J genes. The commercial immunoSEQ service was used to sequence amplicons on an Illumina platform. Primer bias and sequencing errors were corrected using previously described methods, and TCRAD and TCRB definitions followed the IMGT database. The repertoires were analysed using immunoSEQ Analyzer 3.0 and VDJTools for basic statistics, V/J segment usage, diversity estimates, rarefaction and pairwise overlap. Chao1, ChaoE, Efron-Thisted, Shannon and inverse Simpson indices were used to estimate diversity, which was also estimated on datasets down-sampled to the smallest sample. Repertoire overlap was determined by strict matching of CDR3 nucleotide sequence, V gene and J gene, and Jaccard-based multidimensional scaling clustering was applied. On average, thymus samples yielded 800,000 or so unique TCRB clonotypes, whereas blood samples yielded 70,000 to 100,000.

The sequence was obtained from a boy in the first two years of life with a congenital heart defect. Donor details come from another sample of the same person, matched by shared clones. Sequencing was performed on thymocytes. Recombination linked TRBV5-4 to TRBJ2-1, with a weak D call of TRBD2 (5 bases match). The bases are TGTGCCAGCAGCTTTTACTCAAAAGGACTGGGAAGCTCCTACAATGAGCAGTTCTTC. Its coded protein is CASSFYSKGLGSSYNEQFF.